One T cell receptor (beta chain) is described in this entry. The PCR used 60 Vbeta and 13 Jbeta primers. The protocol was immunoSEQ multiplex PCR, while the TCRdb copy is restricted to in-frame clones and leaves out a portion. The table has some 130,000 clones, 77% seen once. These data are taken from a study of cytomegalovirus exposure and HLA in healthy donors. The CDR3 is made up of 15 amino acids. V lost 5 bases and J 1 base, leaving 13 bases between the germline ends. Germline V gives CDR1 SGHTA, CDR2 FQGTGA. This sequence originates from a male donor in good health and CMV-seropositive. The chain combines TRBV7-3 with TRBJ2-3; TRBD2 might be the D (6 bases). Sequencing was performed on PBMCs. The CDR3 is CASSPIGEGTDTQYF. The DNA for the CDR3 is TGTGCCAGCAGCCCTATCGGGGAGGGCACAGATACGCAGTATTTT.